Each of the 16 T cell receptor beta chains below was sequenced from the same sample in a study of T cells of healthy individuals. TCRdb re-called the 5' RACE reads through MiXCR, storing one row per CDR3 protein. Here the sample spans 85,000 to 100,000 distinct CDR3 sequences, around 17% being singletons. Receptors originate from a human donor in good health.

This clonotype was counted between two and nine times. The V call is TRBV27, the J call TRBJ2-7; 7 nucleotides line up with TRBD1. The trim removed 3 bases at V and 3 bases at J, leaving 8 bases unmatched. The CDR3 loop spans 15 amino acids. Germline values: CDR1 MNHEY, CDR2 SMNVEV (reference sequence). This chain's CDR3 is CASSLEQGRSYEQYF. CDR3 bases: TGTGCCAGCAGTTTGGAACAGGGGAGAAGCTACGAGCAGTACTTC.

This clonotype has at least ten counts. The chain links TRBV7-2 to TRBJ2-5, with 7 positions matching TRBD2. V lost 1 base to trimming and J lost 4 bases; unmatched junction nucleotides: 6. CDR1 and CDR2 from the germline V gene are SGHTA and FQGNSA. The CDR3 extends over 15 amino acids. As DNA, the CDR3 is TGTGCCAGCAGCTTAGTCTTATGGGAGGGAGAGACCCAGTACTTC. Translating it yields CASSLVLWEGETQYF.

This clonotype has more than one count but fewer than ten. This chain joins TRBV20-1 and TRBJ1-2; D not resolved. The CDR3 has 11 residues. V was shortened by 5 bases and J by 7 bases, with 11 bases between the two germline ends. The germline gives CDR1 DFQATT, CDR2 SNEGSKA (reference sequence). The DNA of the CDR3 is TGCAGTGCTCTACCTCCGGGTGGCTACACCTTC. As protein: CSALPPGGYTF.

There are a few counts of this clonotype. The chain combines TRBV7-2 with TRBJ1-1; D uncertain. Trimming removed 5 bases from V and 1 base from J, with 17 bases in between. The germline V gene encodes CDR1 SGHTA and CDR2 FQGNSA. There are 16 residues in the CDR3. The CDR3: CASSPRLGSPNTEAFF. The CDR3 DNA reads TGTGCCAGCAGCCCAAGGTTGGGAAGCCCGAACACTGAAGCTTTCTTT.

This chain uses TRBV7-9 with TRBJ2-1; D is unresolved. Germline lookup yields CDR1 SEHNR and CDR2 FQNEAQ (reference sequence). V gave up 5 bases and J gave up 6 bases, with 11 bases separating them. The CDR3 sequence is 13 residues long. Here the CDR3 reads CASSPKEVNEQFF. As DNA, the CDR3 is TGTGCCAGCAGCCCCAAAGAGGTCAATGAGCAGTTCTTC. Together with reference TRBV7-9 and TRBJ2-1, the CDR3 gives the full variable domain: DTGVSQNPRHKITKRGQNVTFRCDPISEHNRLYWYRQTLGQGPEFLTYFQNEAQLEKSRLLSDRFSAERPKGSFSTLEIQRTEQGDSAMYLCASSPKEVNEQFFGPGTRLTVL.

This clonotype was observed a handful of times. Given the absence of the conserved phenylalanine or tryptophan at the CDR3 end, a read error is likely. The limits of the CDR3 on the DNA are not certain, so only TCRdb's listed CDR3 is given. The chain recombines TRBV20-1 with TRBJ2-5; the table assigns TRBD1, which was not confirmed against the DNA. CDR1 and CDR2 (germline): DFQATT, SNEGSKA (reference sequence). The CDR3 is 8 residues long, ends included. The chain's CDR3 is CSAQTGPI.

To note about this clonotype: A much larger clone is a single base away; this may be a read error. J is TRBJ2-7 and V is TRBV6-5; D gene ambiguous. V was shortened by 2 bases and J by 2 bases, with 7 bases between the two germline ends. The V gene's germline CDR1 is MNHEY and CDR2 SVGAGI. The CDR3 is 13 residues long. DNA for the CDR3: TGTGCCAGCAGTTACACCTGGCCCTACGAGCAGTACTTC. It encodes CASSYTWPYEQYF.

This chain uses TRBV4-1 with TRBJ2-3, with unresolved D. The V end was cut by 1 base, the J end by 3 bases, with 14 bases between. Germline values: CDR1 MGHRA, CDR2 YSYEKL. This CDR3 spans 16 amino acids. The CDR3, as DNA: TGCGCCAGCAGCCAAGTATTTGGGGTGAGAACAGATACGCAGTATTTT. This encodes CASSQVFGVRTDTQYF.

This rearrangement joins TRBV20-1 to TRBJ1-2; a possible D gene is TRBD1 (6 bases). CDR3 length equals 16 residues. The V end lost 1 base, the J end lost 0 bases, and 15 bases lay between the germline ends. Per the germline V gene, CDR1 is DFQATT and CDR2 is SNEGSKA (reference sequence). This CDR3 reads CSARGSGTRSNYGYTF. DNA of the CDR3: TGCAGTGCTAGAGGCTCCGGGACACGTTCTAACTATGGCTACACCTTC.

The V and J genes are TRBV28 and TRBJ2-7; D not certain. The CDR3 contains 13 residues. Germline-derived CDR1 and CDR2 are MDHEN and SYDVKM. Trimming pared 6 bases from V and 3 bases from J, leaving 12 bases between. The CDR3 loop reads CASSPRDLYEQYF. The DNA of the CDR3 is TGTGCCAGCAGCCCCCGCGACCTCTACGAGCAGTACTTC. Combining the CDR3 with reference TRBV28 and TRBJ2-7 gives the whole variable domain DVKVTQSSRYLVKRTGEKVFLECVQDMDHENMFWYRQDPGLGLRLIYFSYDVKMKEKGDIPEGYSVSREKKERFSLILESASTNQTSMYLCASSPRDLYEQYFGPGTRLTVT.

The rearrangement links TRBV7-3 to TRBJ2-2, with D perhaps given as TRBD1 or TRBD2 (7 bases each). The CDR3 is 15 amino acids. Deletions cut 5 bases from V and 4 bases from J, with 14 bases between. Germline V gives CDR1 SGHTA, CDR2 FQGTGA. The chain's CDR3 is CASSLTGRGTGELFF. CDR3 bases: TGTGCCAGCAGCCTGACAGGGAGGGGCACCGGGGAGCTGTTTTTT.

The chain recombines TRBV9 with TRBJ2-3; D call uncertain. Trimming cost V 6 bases and J 3 bases, with 8 bases left between them. CDR1 and CDR2 from the germline V gene are SGDLS and YYNGEE. This CDR3 is built from 12 residues. CDR3: CASKPLTDTQYF. For the CDR3, the DNA is TGTGCCAGCAAGCCCCTGACAGATACGCAGTATTTT.

The J gene is TRBJ2-1, the V gene TRBV9; no firm D call. CDR1 SGDLS and CDR2 YYNGEE come from the germline V gene. V was pared by 3 bases and J by 8 bases, with 9 bases between. The CDR3 runs 12 residues. The DNA of the CDR3 is TGTGCCAGCAGCGAAAATTGGGATGAGCAGTTCTTC. It codes for CASSENWDEQFF.

This clonotype has just a few counts. The chain is built from TRBV28 and TRBJ2-7, with 7 bases matching TRBD1. This CDR3 is 12 amino acids long. J gave up 6 bases and V 6 bases, and 5 bases lay outside the gene matches. The germline V gene encodes CDR1 MDHEN and CDR2 SYDVKM. The CDR3 DNA reads as TGTGCCAGCAGCTCTACAGGGGTCGAGCAGTACTTC. Translation gives CASSSTGVEQYF. Full variable domain (outside the CDR3, taken from reference TRBV28 and TRBJ2-7): DVKVTQSSRYLVKRTGEKVFLECVQDMDHENMFWYRQDPGLGLRLIYFSYDVKMKEKGDIPEGYSVSREKKERFSLILESASTNQTSMYLCASSSTGVEQYFGPGTRLTVT.

This clonotype appeared a few times. The rearrangement uses TRBV18 and TRBJ1-5, with 10 bases fitting TRBD1. V shed 6 bases, J shed 0 bases, and the junction held 8 bases outside the gene matches. The CDR3 runs to 17 residues. Germline-derived CDR1 and CDR2 are KGHSH and LQKENI. CDR3 bases: TGTGCCAGCTCGTCGCGACAGGGGGCTGATAGCAATCAGCCCCAGCATTTT. Its protein is CASSSRQGADSNQPQHF.

In its sample, this clonotype was seen many times. This chain connects TRBV7-2 to TRBJ1-2; 7 nucleotides match TRBD1. The germline CDR1 and CDR2 sequences are SGHTA and FQGNSA. The CDR3 spans 15 residues. V was clipped by 5 bases and J by 4 bases; unmatched bases: 10. CDR3 protein: CASSPRTGGSYGYTF. Written as DNA, the CDR3 is TGTGCCAGCAGCCCACGGACAGGAGGGAGCTATGGCTACACCTTC.